Each of the 2 T cell receptor beta chains below was sequenced from the same sample in a study of cytomegalovirus exposure and HLA in healthy donors. 60 Vbeta and 13 Jbeta primers were used in PCR. Sequenced by immunoSEQ multiplex PCR; TCRdb stores in-frame clones only, minus some. The sample lists about 150,000 clones; 76% were seen once. The specimen was PBMCs. The origin of the receptors is a woman aged 40-49 years in good health and CMV-seronegative.

This clone was detected once. Germline is not matched at one junction end, which may reflect a read error. The chain employs TRBV7-9 and TRBJ1-4; no firm D call. Per the germline V gene, CDR1 is SEHNR and CDR2 is FQNEAQ (reference sequence). CDR3 size: 14 residues. The CDR3 DNA sequence: TGTTCCAGCAGCTTACTCTCCGGAGAGGAAAAACTGTTTTTT. Its protein is CSSSLLSGEEKLFF.

CDR3 sequence: CASSLAPGTSSSEQFF. CDR3 bases: TGCGCCAGCAGCTTGGCCCCGGGGACTAGCTCCTCTGAGCAGTTCTTC. The chain links TRBV5-1 to TRBJ2-1; TRBD2 matches 9 bases. The V segment lost 0 bases and the J segment 9 bases; nucleotides outside the gene matches: 10. Per the germline V gene, CDR1 is SGHRS and CDR2 is YFSETQ. This CDR3 is 16 amino acids long.